A selection of T cell receptor beta chains follows, all from one sample in a study of Tregs in tolerant kidney transplant recipients. Measured with immunoSEQ multiplex PCR; TCRdb has only the in-frame clones, and not every one. This sample has fewer than 55,000 clones, with more than 70% found just once. The sample consisted of CD8+ T cells from blood (PBMCs), taken 12 months after the transplant. The receptor set was obtained from a human patient who received a combined kidney and bone marrow transplant. Some T cells may originate from the graft donor. Both conserved end residues are part of each CDR3. D genes are given only for firm matches. Size tells how often a clone was seen (once, few, many) or the class of an expanded clone, and some rows leave it out.

j_gene: TRBJ1-5
v_gene: TRBV5-6
d_gene: -
abundance: -
CDR3nt: TGTGCCAGCAGCTTGTCAGGAGGGAATCATCAGCCCCAGCATTTT
CDR3aa: CASSLSGGNHQPQHF

j_gene: TRBJ2-1
v_gene: TRBV5-1
d_gene: -
abundance: -
CDR3nt: TGCGCCAGCAGGTTAGCTAGTTCGGGCAATGAGCAGTTCTTC
CDR3aa: CASRLASSGNEQFF

j_gene: TRBJ1-3
v_gene: TRBV19
d_gene: -
abundance: -
CDR3nt: TGTGCCAGTGAGGGGGATAACTCTGGAAACACCATATATTTT
CDR3aa: CASEGDNSGNTIYF

j_gene: TRBJ2-7
v_gene: TRBV20-1
d_gene: -
abundance: -
CDR3nt: TGCAGTGCTAGTGTCCTAGACGAGCAGTACTTC
CDR3aa: CSASVLDEQYF

j_gene: TRBJ1-1
v_gene: TRBV2
d_gene: -
abundance: -
CDR3nt: TGTGCCAGTTTCACCGGGACTGTGATGAACACTGAAGCTTTCTTT
CDR3aa: CASFTGTVMNTEAFF

j_gene: TRBJ2-1
v_gene: TRBV7-9
d_gene: TRBD1
abundance: -
CDR3nt: TGTGCCAGCAGCTCGTCAATCACAGGGGCATCGGGAAATGAGCAGTTCTTC
CDR3aa: CASSSSITGASGNEQFF

j_gene: TRBJ1-2
v_gene: TRBV4-1
d_gene: -
abundance: -
CDR3nt: TGCGCCAGCAGCCAAGATCGGGGAGGGGGGGGTGGCTACACCTTC
CDR3aa: CASSQDRGGGGGYTF

j_gene: TRBJ2-2
v_gene: TRBV15
d_gene: -
abundance: -
CDR3nt: TGTGCCACCAGCAGAGGAGGAGGGGCATCCACCGGGGAGCTGTTTTTT
CDR3aa: CATSRGGGASTGELFF

j_gene: TRBJ1-4
v_gene: TRBV30
d_gene: TRBD1
abundance: -
CDR3nt: TGTGCCTGGAGTCCCGGGACAGGGAATGAAAAACTGTTTTTT
CDR3aa: CAWSPGTGNEKLFF

j_gene: TRBJ2-3
v_gene: TRBV5-1
d_gene: TRBD2
abundance: -
CDR3nt: TGCGCCAGCAGCTTGGAGTTAGCGGGAGGGTCAGATACGCAGTATTTT
CDR3aa: CASSLELAGGSDTQYF

j_gene: TRBJ1-5
v_gene: TRBV19
d_gene: TRBD1
abundance: once
CDR3nt: TGTGCCAGTAGTATAGAAGGGACAGTACAGCATTTT
CDR3aa: CASSIEGTVQHF

j_gene: TRBJ1-5
v_gene: TRBV23-1
d_gene: TRBD1
abundance: once
CDR3nt: TGCGCCAGCAGTCCGCCGGGACAGAGCAATCAGCCCCAGCATTTT
CDR3aa: CASSPPGQSNQPQHF

j_gene: TRBJ2-3
v_gene: TRBV7-2
d_gene: TRBD2
abundance: -
CDR3nt: TGTGCCAGCAGCTCCAGCGGGAGGCCTCCTAGCACAGATACGCAGTATTTT
CDR3aa: CASSSSGRPPSTDTQYF

j_gene: TRBJ2-1
v_gene: TRBV19
d_gene: TRBD2
abundance: -
CDR3nt: TGTGCCAGTAGTATGGGGACTAGGGGCTACAATGAGCAGTTCTTC
CDR3aa: CASSMGTRGYNEQFF

j_gene: TRBJ2-7
v_gene: TRBV4-1
d_gene: TRBD1
abundance: -
CDR3nt: TGCGCCAGCAGCCTGGGACAGGGATCCTACGAGCAGTACTTC
CDR3aa: CASSLGQGSYEQYF

j_gene: TRBJ1-2
v_gene: TRBV27
d_gene: -
abundance: -
CDR3nt: TGTGCCAGCAGTTTTTTACAGGGTAGTGGCTACACCTTC
CDR3aa: CASSFLQGSGYTF

j_gene: TRBJ2-7
v_gene: TRBV25-1
d_gene: -
abundance: -
CDR3nt: TGTGCCAGCAAGGCACAGACCTACGAGCAGTACTTC
CDR3aa: CASKAQTYEQYF

j_gene: TRBJ1-5
v_gene: TRBV5-6
d_gene: -
abundance: -
CDR3nt: TGTGCCAGCAGCAATGGGGCTTGGCAGCCCCAGCATTTT
CDR3aa: CASSNGAWQPQHF

j_gene: TRBJ1-3
v_gene: TRBV5-1
d_gene: -
abundance: -
CDR3nt: TGCGCCAGCAGCTTGGGAGGTGGCTCTGGAAACACCATATATTTT
CDR3aa: CASSLGGGSGNTIYF

j_gene: TRBJ2-7
v_gene: TRBV5-1
d_gene: -
abundance: -
CDR3nt: TGCGCCAGCAGACTAGGCTACGAGCAGTACTTC
CDR3aa: CASRLGYEQYF

j_gene: TRBJ2-7
v_gene: TRBV7-3
d_gene: -
abundance: -
CDR3nt: TGTGCCAGCAGCTTAACTGGGGGGGAGCAGTACTTC
CDR3aa: CASSLTGGEQYF

j_gene: TRBJ2-1
v_gene: TRBV7-6
d_gene: TRBD2
abundance: once
CDR3nt: TGTGCCAGCAGTACTAGCGGGAGACCCCGGAGCTCCTACAATGAGCAGTTCTTC
CDR3aa: CASSTSGRPRSSYNEQFF

j_gene: TRBJ1-1
v_gene: TRBV19
d_gene: -
abundance: -
CDR3nt: TGTGCCAGTAGTGAGGGTATTGGGTACACTGAAGCTTTCTTT
CDR3aa: CASSEGIGYTEAFF

j_gene: TRBJ1-5
v_gene: TRBV18
d_gene: TRBD1
abundance: -
CDR3nt: TGTGCCAGCTCGCCACGGACAGGGGCGGGCCAGCCCCAGCATTTT
CDR3aa: CASSPRTGAGQPQHF

j_gene: TRBJ2-7
v_gene: TRBV7-6
d_gene: -
abundance: -
CDR3nt: TGTGCCAGCAGCTTTTCAGTTTCCTACGAGCAGTACTTC
CDR3aa: CASSFSVSYEQYF

j_gene: TRBJ1-5
v_gene: TRBV7-3
d_gene: -
abundance: -
CDR3nt: TGTGCCAGCAGCTTACGGGGATATCAGCCCCAGCATTTT
CDR3aa: CASSLRGYQPQHF

j_gene: TRBJ2-1
v_gene: TRBV14
d_gene: -
abundance: once
CDR3nt: TGTGCCAGCAGCCGGGCGAGCTGGGCAGACTACAATGAGCAGTTCTTC
CDR3aa: CASSRASWADYNEQFF

j_gene: TRBJ2-7
v_gene: TRBV4-3
d_gene: -
abundance: -
CDR3nt: TGCGCCAGCAGCCAAGCAAGAGGACTTTACGAGCAGTACTTC
CDR3aa: CASSQARGLYEQYF

j_gene: TRBJ1-2
v_gene: TRBV25-1
d_gene: TRBD1
abundance: few
CDR3nt: TGTGCCAGCAGTGATAGACAGGGGGCTTATGGCTACACCTTC
CDR3aa: CASSDRQGAYGYTF

j_gene: TRBJ2-3
v_gene: TRBV7-8
d_gene: TRBD2
abundance: few
CDR3nt: TGTGCCAGCAGGCCGGGGGGGCAAATAGATACGCAGTATTTT
CDR3aa: CASRPGGQIDTQYF

j_gene: TRBJ1-2
v_gene: TRBV4-1
d_gene: -
abundance: once
CDR3nt: TGCGCCAGCAGGAACACCTTTAACTATGGCTACACCTTC
CDR3aa: CASRNTFNYGYTF

j_gene: TRBJ1-1
v_gene: TRBV7-6
d_gene: -
abundance: -
CDR3nt: TGTGCCAGCAGCTTAGGCGCAGGCCCCATGAACACTGAAGCTTTCTTT
CDR3aa: CASSLGAGPMNTEAFF

j_gene: TRBJ1-6
v_gene: TRBV6-7
d_gene: -
abundance: -
CDR3nt: TGTGCCAGCAGTTTCTTCACAGGGCCGAATTCACCCCTCCACTTT
CDR3aa: CASSFFTGPNSPLHF

j_gene: TRBJ1-2
v_gene: TRBV4-2
d_gene: TRBD1
abundance: -
CDR3nt: TGTGCCAGCAGCCATATCGGACAGGGGGTTGGTTATGGCTACACCTTC
CDR3aa: CASSHIGQGVGYGYTF

j_gene: TRBJ2-7
v_gene: TRBV13
d_gene: -
abundance: -
CDR3nt: TGTGCCAGCAGCTTAGAACAGGGAATCTCCTACGAGCAGTACTTC
CDR3aa: CASSLEQGISYEQYF

j_gene: TRBJ1-6
v_gene: TRBV7-6
d_gene: TRBD1
abundance: -
CDR3nt: TGTGCCAGCAGCTTAAATGACGACAGGGGTTCATCACCCCTCCACTTT
CDR3aa: CASSLNDDRGSSPLHF

j_gene: TRBJ2-1
v_gene: TRBV4-1
d_gene: TRBD2
abundance: -
CDR3nt: TGCGCCAGCAGCCATCTGGGACTAGCGGGTTACAATGAGCAGTTCTTC
CDR3aa: CASSHLGLAGYNEQFF

j_gene: TRBJ2-1
v_gene: TRBV9
d_gene: -
abundance: -
CDR3nt: TGTGCCAGCAGCGATCCGGGACTCCCAAACAATGAGCAGTTCTTC
CDR3aa: CASSDPGLPNNEQFF

j_gene: TRBJ1-1
v_gene: TRBV29-1
d_gene: -
abundance: -
CDR3nt: TGCAGCGTTGTCAGGGACACTGAAGCTTTCTTT
CDR3aa: CSVVRDTEAFF

j_gene: TRBJ1-2
v_gene: TRBV9
d_gene: TRBD1
abundance: -
CDR3nt: TGTGCCAGCAGCGCCGGGACAGGGGTTCGCTATGGCTACACCTTC
CDR3aa: CASSAGTGVRYGYTF

j_gene: TRBJ2-3
v_gene: TRBV13
d_gene: -
abundance: few
CDR3nt: TGTGCCAGCAGCTTAGGACAGGGAAGCACAGATACGCAGTATTTT
CDR3aa: CASSLGQGSTDTQYF

j_gene: TRBJ1-5
v_gene: TRBV4-1
d_gene: -
abundance: once
CDR3nt: TGCGCCAGCAGCCATAGCAGCCATAGCGGTCAGCCCCAGCATTTT
CDR3aa: CASSHSSHSGQPQHF

j_gene: TRBJ2-7
v_gene: TRBV4-2
d_gene: -
abundance: once
CDR3nt: TGTGCCAGCAGCCCTTCTCCCGGGTTTGGATACGAGCAGTACTTC
CDR3aa: CASSPSPGFGYEQYF

j_gene: TRBJ2-2
v_gene: TRBV4-2
d_gene: -
abundance: -
CDR3nt: TGTGCCAGCAGCGTCCTGAGTACCCTTATGTACACCGGGGAGCTGTTTTTT
CDR3aa: CASSVLSTLMYTGELFF

j_gene: TRBJ2-3
v_gene: TRBV6-1
d_gene: TRBD2
abundance: -
CDR3nt: TGTGCCAGCAGTGAACTGTTGACTAGCGGGGTTGATACGCAGTATTTT
CDR3aa: CASSELLTSGVDTQYF